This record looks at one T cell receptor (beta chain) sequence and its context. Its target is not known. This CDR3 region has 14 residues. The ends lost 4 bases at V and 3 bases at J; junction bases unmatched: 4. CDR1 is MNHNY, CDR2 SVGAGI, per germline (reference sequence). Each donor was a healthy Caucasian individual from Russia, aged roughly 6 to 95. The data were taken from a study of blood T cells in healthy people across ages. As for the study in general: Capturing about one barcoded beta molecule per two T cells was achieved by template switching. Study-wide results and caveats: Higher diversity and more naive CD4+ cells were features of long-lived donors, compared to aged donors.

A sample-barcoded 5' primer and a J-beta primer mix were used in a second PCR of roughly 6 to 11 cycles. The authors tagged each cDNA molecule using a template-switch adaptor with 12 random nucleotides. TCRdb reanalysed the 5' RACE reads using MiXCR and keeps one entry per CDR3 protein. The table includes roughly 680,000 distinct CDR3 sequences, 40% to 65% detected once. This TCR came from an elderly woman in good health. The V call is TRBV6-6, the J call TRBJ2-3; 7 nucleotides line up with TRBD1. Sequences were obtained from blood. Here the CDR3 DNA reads TGTGCCAGCAGTTCCAACAGGGGTACAGATACGCAGTATTTT. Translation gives CASSSNRGTDTQYF.